The 4 T cell receptor beta chains below come from one sample, sequenced in a study of T cells in Graves' hyperthyroidism and ophthalmopathy. TCR beta CDR3 regions were amplified from RNA. The study used the HTBI primer set for a first-round RT-PCR of the TCR CDR3. TCRdb fed the multiplex PCR reads into MiXCR, producing one record per CDR3 protein. The sample records fewer than 350,000 distinct CDR3 sequences, around 18% being singletons. Source material: blood. These receptors were taken from a woman aged 40 to 50 with Graves' ophthalmopathy.

This clonotype was seen repeatedly, ten times or more. The chain recombines TRBV28 with TRBJ2-7; 9 positions match TRBD1. CDR1 and CDR2 from the germline V gene are MDHEN and SYDVKM. This CDR3 is built from 15 residues. The trim removed 5 bases at V and 4 bases at J, leaving 9 bases unmatched. The CDR3 protein is CASSQSGQGHYEQYF. The CDR3 bases are TGTGCCAGCAGTCAATCGGGACAGGGACATTACGAGCAGTACTTC.

This clonotype was observed at least ten times. The CDR3 loop reads CASTSPVTF. The CDR3 nucleotides read TGTGCCAGCACCTCCCCCGTCACCTTC. The genes are TRBV6-1 and TRBJ1-2; D unclear. The CDR3 has 9 residues. Germline lookup yields CDR1 MNHNS and CDR2 SASEGT. V was shortened by 7 bases and J by 13 bases, with 10 bases between the two germline ends.

The table lists this clonotype with many counts. This rearrangement joins TRBV28 to TRBJ2-7, with a possible D match to TRBD1 (6 bases). The CDR3 consists of 14 residues. Per germline, CDR1 MDHEN and CDR2 SYDVKM. The V end lost 5 bases, the J end lost 6 bases, and 17 bases lay between the germline ends. CDR3 DNA: TGTGCCAGCAGTAGCCGAACAGGGTTGGGCGAGCAGTACTTC. It is translated as CASSSRTGLGEQYF.

This clonotype was recorded at least ten times. V gene TRBV24-1 combines with J gene TRBJ2-7; D tentatively fits TRBD1 or TRBD2 (5 bases each). V gave up 6 bases and J gave up 5 bases, with 13 bases separating them. The CDR3 has 13 amino acids. CDR1 and CDR2 (germline): KGHDR, SFDVKD. CDR3 amino acids: CATSPWDAHEQYF. The DNA of the CDR3 is TGTGCCACCAGTCCCTGGGACGCACACGAGCAGTACTTC.